One and the same sample provided the 17 T cell receptor beta chains below, sequenced in a study of blood T cell repertoires in COVID-19. Data came from immunoSEQ multiplex PCR; TCRdb stores just in-frame clones and leaves some out. Of about 210,000 clones in the sample, about nine tenths were seen once. The sample taken for sequencing was peripheral blood. The receptors were gathered from a man younger than 35 with active or convalescent COVID-19.

This chain joins TRBV6-6 and TRBJ2-1, with unresolved D. The germline V and J ends were trimmed by 8 bases and 4 bases, with 12 bases remaining between them. The V gene's germline CDR1 is MNHNY and CDR2 SVGAGI (reference sequence). The CDR3 contains 13 residues. The CDR3 spells CASEATLYNEQFF. The CDR3 coding sequence is TGTGCCAGCGAGGCGACTCTTTACAATGAGCAGTTCTTC.

V is TRBV14 and J is TRBJ1-2; the D gene is possibly TRBD1 (6 bases). The V end was cut by 5 bases, the J end by 5 bases, with 15 bases between. Per the germline V gene, CDR1 is SGHDN and CDR2 is FVKESK. The CDR3 loop spans 14 amino acids. CDR3 sequence: CASSVLGQGYGYTF. The CDR3 DNA sequence: TGTGCCAGCAGCGTACTCGGGCAGGGGTATGGCTACACCTTC.

This chain joins TRBV10-3 and TRBJ2-5; 9 nucleotides line up with TRBD1. V trimming: 3 bases; J trimming: 5 bases; junction bases outside the gene matches: 4. The germline CDR1 and CDR2 sequences are ENHRY and SYGVKD. This CDR3 has 14 amino acids. The CDR3 is CAISDGQGLETQYF. CDR3 nucleotides: TGTGCCATCAGTGACGGACAGGGGCTCGAGACCCAGTACTTC.

DNA for the CDR3: TGTGCCAGCAGTAATCCGGGACTAGGGGACAATGAGCAGTTCTTC. Its translation is CASSNPGLGDNEQFF. The chain is built from TRBV6-5 and TRBJ2-1, with 8 positions matching TRBD2. Trimming cost V 5 bases and J 5 bases; bases outside gene matches: 8. The CDR3 has 15 residues. The germline V gene has CDR1 MNHEY and CDR2 SVGAGI.

This clone appeared once. The J gene is TRBJ2-7, the V gene TRBV15, with 8 positions matching TRBD1. Germline V CDR1 and CDR2: LNHNV, YYDKDF (reference sequence). After removal of 5 bases from V and 0 bases from J, the junction contained 3 bases not matched to a gene. The CDR3 sequence is 14 residues long. CDR3 in DNA: TGTGCCACCAGCGTCGGACAGGGCTCCTACGAGCAGTACTTC. It codes for CATSVGQGSYEQYF.

This clone has a single count. This chain uses TRBV24-1 with TRBJ2-2, with 9 bases that match TRBD1. This CDR3 region has 17 residues. V lost 2 bases and J lost 6; bases outside the gene matches: 9. CDR1 is KGHDR and CDR2 is SFDVKD in the germline V gene. The CDR3 bases are TGTGCCACCAGTGATTCCCGACAGGGGGGGACCCCCGGGGAGCTGTTTTTT. This translates into CATSDSRQGGTPGELFF.

This clone was seen just once. This sequence joins TRBV5-6 and TRBJ1-2, with 8 nucleotides matching TRBD1. V was clipped by 4 bases and J by 1 base; unmatched bases: 6. The CDR3 covers 15 residues. CDR1 SGHDT and CDR2 YYEEEE come from the germline V gene. CDR3 region: CASSPRTGINYGYTF. DNA of the CDR3: TGTGCCAGCAGCCCCAGGACAGGGATTAACTATGGCTACACCTTC.

The chain joins TRBV6-1 to TRBJ1-1, with TRBD1 matching 7 bases. V lost 5 bases and J lost 6; bases outside the gene matches: 6. Germline CDR1 MNHNS, CDR2 SASEGT. The CDR3 is 13 amino acids. The CDR3 DNA sequence: TGTGCCAGCAGTCCAACAGGGGTGTCTGAAGCTTTCTTT. Protein: CASSPTGVSEAFF.

The chain joins TRBV5-1 to TRBJ1-6, with 9 bases lining up with TRBD1. Germline V gene sequence: CDR1 SGHRS, CDR2 YFSETQ. The CDR3 loop spans 16 amino acids. V shed 3 bases and J 7 bases; nucleotides not matched to a gene: 8. The CDR3 region has the DNA TGCGCCAGCAGCTATTCCCCCGACAGGGGGAATTCACCCCTCCACTTT. Translated, it gives CASSYSPDRGNSPLHF.

CDR3: CASRREQGRHYGYTF. The CDR3 DNA reads as TGTGCCAGCAGGAGAGAACAGGGGCGGCACTATGGCTACACCTTC. This chain connects TRBV7-2 to TRBJ1-2; 7 nucleotides agree with TRBD1. From germline, CDR1 is SGHTA and CDR2 FQGNSA. Unmatched junction bases numbered 10, after V lost 6 bases and J lost 3 bases. The CDR3 runs to 15 residues.

The chain links TRBV7-2 to TRBJ1-2; 9 bases match TRBD1. V was pared by 8 bases and J by 7 bases, with 11 bases of the junction left unmatched. Germline CDR1 SGHTA, CDR2 FQGNSA. This CDR3 contains 14 residues. CDR3 region: CASANPGQGRGYTF. The CDR3 region has the DNA TGTGCCAGCGCAAACCCGGGACAGGGTCGTGGCTACACCTTC.

The chain joins TRBV15 to TRBJ1-2; D is unresolved. CDR1 is LNHNV and CDR2 is YYDKDF in the germline V gene (reference sequence). The CDR3 length is 15 residues. V lost 5 bases to trimming and J lost 4 bases, with 17 bases between them. The CDR3 DNA follows: TGTGCCACCAGCGTCTACGGTCGCTCTTTCTATGGCTACACCTTC. Translated: CATSVYGRSFYGYTF.

The genes are TRBV19 and TRBJ2-2; 9 bases match TRBD1. The CDR3 sequence is 15 residues long. V dropped 5 bases and J dropped 6; count of bases not matched to a gene: 7. Per the germline V gene, CDR1 is LNHDA and CDR2 is SQIVND (reference sequence). The CDR3 sequence is CASSPTGGAAGELFF. The CDR3 nucleotides are TGTGCCAGTAGTCCCACAGGGGGCGCGGCCGGGGAGCTGTTTTTT.

This clone was counted a few times. The chain combines TRBV9 with TRBJ2-3, with TRBD2 matching over 8 bases. Germline-derived CDR1 and CDR2 are SGDLS and YYNGEE. With V trimmed by 0 bases and J by 2 bases, 11 bases remained unmatched. The CDR3 covers 18 residues. The chain's CDR3 is CASSVESGGLFLTDTQYF. Written as DNA, the CDR3 is TGTGCCAGCAGCGTAGAGAGCGGGGGCCTCTTCCTCACAGATACGCAGTATTTT.

This clone was recorded once. The chain is built from TRBV18 and TRBJ2-3, with 8 bases that match TRBD2. The CDR3 runs to 16 residues. With 3 bases clipped from V and 3 bases from J, the junction kept 8 bases outside the gene matches. CDR1 is KGHSH and CDR2 is LQKENI in the germline V gene. The CDR3 loop reads CASSPSRGGATDTQYF. The CDR3 DNA reads as TGTGCCAGCTCACCGAGCCGGGGGGGGGCTACAGATACGCAGTATTTT.

Note on this clone: The same CDR3 also results from other DNA sequences found in this sample. The V call is TRBV12-3 or TRBV12-4, the J call TRBJ2-5, with D maybe TRBD2 (5 bases). V was cut by 1 base and J by 5 bases, with 8 bases left in between. There are 13 residues in the CDR3. CDR3 bases: TGTGCCAGCAGTTTAGTGGGCGGGGAGACCCAGTACTTC. Translating gives CASSLVGGETQYF.

The chain uses TRBV5-1 and TRBJ2-5, with D perhaps matching TRBD1 (5 bases). Trimming left V 5 bases short and J 1 base short, with 15 bases between. The CDR3 covers 15 residues. Looked up from germline, CDR1 is SGHRS and CDR2 is YFSETQ. The CDR3 loop is CASRDPDRSQETQYF. The CDR3, as DNA: TGCGCCAGCAGAGACCCCGACAGAAGCCAAGAGACCCAGTACTTC.